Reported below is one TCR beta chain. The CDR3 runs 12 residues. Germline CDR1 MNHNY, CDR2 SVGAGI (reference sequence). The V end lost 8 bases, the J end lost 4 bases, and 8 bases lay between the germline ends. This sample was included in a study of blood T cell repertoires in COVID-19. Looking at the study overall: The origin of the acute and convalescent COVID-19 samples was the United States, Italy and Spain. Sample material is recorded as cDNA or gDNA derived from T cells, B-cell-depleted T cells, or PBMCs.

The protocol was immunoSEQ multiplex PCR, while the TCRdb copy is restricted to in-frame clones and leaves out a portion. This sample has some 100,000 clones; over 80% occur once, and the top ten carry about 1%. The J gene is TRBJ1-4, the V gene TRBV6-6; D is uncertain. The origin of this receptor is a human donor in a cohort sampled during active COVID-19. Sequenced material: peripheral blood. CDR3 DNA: TGTGCCAGCGCCCGGGTTAATGAAAAACTGTTTTTT. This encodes CASARVNEKLFF.